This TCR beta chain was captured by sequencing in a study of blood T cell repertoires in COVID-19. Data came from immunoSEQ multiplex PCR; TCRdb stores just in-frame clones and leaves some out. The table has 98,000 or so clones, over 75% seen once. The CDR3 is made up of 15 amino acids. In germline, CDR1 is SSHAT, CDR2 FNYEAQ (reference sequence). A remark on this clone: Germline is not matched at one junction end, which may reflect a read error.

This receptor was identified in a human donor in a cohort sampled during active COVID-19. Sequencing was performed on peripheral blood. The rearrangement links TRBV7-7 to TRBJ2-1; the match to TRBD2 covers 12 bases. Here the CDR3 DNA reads TGTGCTAGCAGTCCGACTAGCGGGAGCTACAATGAGCAGTTCTTC. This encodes CASSPTSGSYNEQFF.